This T cell receptor beta chain originates from a study of blood T cell repertoires in COVID-19. V was clipped by 2 bases and J by 3 bases, with 13 bases between them. The germline V gene has CDR1 KGHSH and CDR2 LQKENI. This CDR3 has 15 residues. TCRdb's copy holds only in-frame clones and misses some; the assay was immunoSEQ multiplex PCR. The repertoire includes some 190,000 clones, over 80% of them detected once, and roughly 3.1% sits in the top ten. This TCR came from a young woman who had been exposed to COVID-19. V usage is TRBV18 and J usage is TRBJ1-1; D might be TRBD1 (5 bases). The sequencing sample was made of PBMCs or T cells enriched from blood (not recorded which). The CDR3: CASSPAAGMDTEAFF. As DNA, the CDR3 is TGTGCCAGCTCACCAGCTGCAGGGATGGACACTGAAGCTTTCTTT.